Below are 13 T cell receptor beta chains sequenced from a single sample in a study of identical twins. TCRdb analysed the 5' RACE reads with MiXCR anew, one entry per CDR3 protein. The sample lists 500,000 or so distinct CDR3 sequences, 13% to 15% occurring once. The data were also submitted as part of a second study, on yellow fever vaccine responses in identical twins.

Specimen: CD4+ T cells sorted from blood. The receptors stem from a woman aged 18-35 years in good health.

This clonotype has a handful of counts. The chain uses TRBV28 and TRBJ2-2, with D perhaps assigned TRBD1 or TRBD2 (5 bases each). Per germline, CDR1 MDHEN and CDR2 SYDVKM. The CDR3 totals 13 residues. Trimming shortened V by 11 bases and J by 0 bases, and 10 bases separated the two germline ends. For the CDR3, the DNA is TGTGCCGGGGGTAGCCCGAACACCGGGGAGCTGTTTTTT. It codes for CAGGSPNTGELFF. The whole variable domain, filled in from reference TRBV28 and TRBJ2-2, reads DVKVTQSSRYLVKRTGEKVFLECVQDMDHENMFWYRQDPGLGLRLIYFSYDVKMKEKGDIPEGYSVSREKKERFSLILESASTNQTSMYLCAGGSPNTGELFFGEGSRLTVL.

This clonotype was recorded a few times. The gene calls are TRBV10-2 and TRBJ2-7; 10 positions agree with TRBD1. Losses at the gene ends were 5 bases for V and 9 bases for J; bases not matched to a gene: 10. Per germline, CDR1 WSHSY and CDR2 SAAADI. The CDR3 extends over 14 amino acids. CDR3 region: CASSSGTGAFGQYF. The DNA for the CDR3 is TGCGCCAGCAGTTCCGGGACAGGGGCCTTCGGGCAGTACTTC.

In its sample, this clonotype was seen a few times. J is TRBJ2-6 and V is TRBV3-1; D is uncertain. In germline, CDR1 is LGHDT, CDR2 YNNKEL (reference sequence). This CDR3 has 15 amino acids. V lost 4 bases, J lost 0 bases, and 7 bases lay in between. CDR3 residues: CASSPRSSGANVLTF. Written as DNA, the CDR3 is TGTGCCAGCAGCCCTCGAAGCTCTGGGGCCAACGTCCTGACTTTC.

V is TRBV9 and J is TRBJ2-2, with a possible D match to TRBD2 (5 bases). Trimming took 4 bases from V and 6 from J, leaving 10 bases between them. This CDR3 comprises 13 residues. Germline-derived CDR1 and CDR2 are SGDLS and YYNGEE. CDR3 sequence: CASSPGVSGELFF. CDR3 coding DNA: TGTGCCAGCAGCCCCGGGGTTTCCGGGGAGCTGTTTTTT.

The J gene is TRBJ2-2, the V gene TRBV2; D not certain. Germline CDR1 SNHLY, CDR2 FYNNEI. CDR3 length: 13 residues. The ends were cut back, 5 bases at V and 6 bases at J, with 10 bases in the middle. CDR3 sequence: CASSKQPPGELFF. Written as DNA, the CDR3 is TGTGCCAGCAGTAAACAGCCCCCCGGGGAGCTGTTTTTT. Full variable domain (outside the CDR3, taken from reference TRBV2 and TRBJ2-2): EPEVTQTPSHQVTQMGQEVILRCVPISNHLYFYWYRQILGQKVEFLVSFYNNEISEKSEIFDDQFSVERPDGSNFTLKIRSTKLEDSAMYFCASSKQPPGELFFGEGSRLTVL.

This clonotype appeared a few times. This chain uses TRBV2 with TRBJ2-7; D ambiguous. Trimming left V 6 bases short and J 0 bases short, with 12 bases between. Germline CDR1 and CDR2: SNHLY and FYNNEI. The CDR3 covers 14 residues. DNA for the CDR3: TGTGCCAGCAGACCCTTGGGGAACTCCTACGAGCAGTACTTC. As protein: CASRPLGNSYEQYF.

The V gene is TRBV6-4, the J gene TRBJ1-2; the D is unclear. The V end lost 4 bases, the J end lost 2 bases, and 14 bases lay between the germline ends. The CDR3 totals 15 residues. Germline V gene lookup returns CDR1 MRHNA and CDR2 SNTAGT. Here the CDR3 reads CASSALAGMNYGYTF. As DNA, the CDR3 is TGTGCCAGCAGTGCTCTAGCGGGGATGAACTATGGCTACACCTTC.

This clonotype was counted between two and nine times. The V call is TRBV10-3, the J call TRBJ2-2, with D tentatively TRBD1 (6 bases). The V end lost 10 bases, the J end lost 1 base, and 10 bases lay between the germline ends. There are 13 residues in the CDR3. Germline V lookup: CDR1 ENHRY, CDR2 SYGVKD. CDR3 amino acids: CATQGQNTGELFF. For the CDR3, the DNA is TGTGCCACTCAGGGACAGAACACCGGGGAGCTGTTTTTT.

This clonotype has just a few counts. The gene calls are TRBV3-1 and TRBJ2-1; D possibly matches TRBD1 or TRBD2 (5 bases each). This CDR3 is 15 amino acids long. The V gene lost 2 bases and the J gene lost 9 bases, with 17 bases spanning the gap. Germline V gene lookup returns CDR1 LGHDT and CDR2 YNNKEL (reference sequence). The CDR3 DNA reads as TGTGCCAGCAGCCAACCGGGCCCCCGGGGCACTGAGCAGTTCTTC. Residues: CASSQPGPRGTEQFF.

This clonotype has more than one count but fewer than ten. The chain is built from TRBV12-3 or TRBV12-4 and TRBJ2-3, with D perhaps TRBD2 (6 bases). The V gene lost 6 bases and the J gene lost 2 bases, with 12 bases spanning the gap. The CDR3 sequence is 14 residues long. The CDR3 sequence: CASRTGVPTDTQYF. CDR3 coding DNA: TGTGCCAGCAGAACGGGGGTTCCCACAGATACGCAGTATTTT.

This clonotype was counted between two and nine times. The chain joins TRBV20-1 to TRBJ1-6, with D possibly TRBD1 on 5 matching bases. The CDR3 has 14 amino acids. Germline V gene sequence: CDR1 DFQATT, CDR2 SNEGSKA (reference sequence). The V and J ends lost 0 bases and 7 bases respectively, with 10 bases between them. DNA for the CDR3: TGCAGTGCTAGAGATCGGCAGGGAAATTCACCCCTCCACTTT. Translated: CSARDRQGNSPLHF.

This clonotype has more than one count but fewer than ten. CDR3 region: CATSRGDKNYGYTF. CDR3 in DNA: TGTGCCACCAGCAGAGGGGACAAGAACTATGGCTACACCTTC. The rearrangement joins TRBV15 to TRBJ1-2, with D tentatively TRBD1 (6 bases). This CDR3 region has 14 residues. From germline, CDR1 is LNHNV and CDR2 YYDKDF (reference sequence). V gave up 1 base and J gave up 2 bases, with 8 bases separating them.

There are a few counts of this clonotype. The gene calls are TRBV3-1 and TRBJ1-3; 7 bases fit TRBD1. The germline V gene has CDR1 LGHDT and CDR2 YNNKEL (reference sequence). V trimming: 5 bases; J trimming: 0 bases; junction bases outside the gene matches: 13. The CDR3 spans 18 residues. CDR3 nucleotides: TGTGCCAGCAGCAGGGGGACAGTCCCCATTCTCTCTGGAAACACCATATATTTT. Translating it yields CASSRGTVPILSGNTIYF.